This passage covers 25 T cell receptor beta chains from one sample sequenced in a study of metastatic and nonmetastatic thyroid tumors. TCRdb re-called clones from the PCR reads using MiXCR. Here the sample spans about 49,000 clones, 20% to 25% being singletons. Treatment of any kind had been given to no patient before thyroid surgery. Sequencing used blood. The receptors originated from a female donor with papillary thyroid cancer or a benign thyroid nodule (not recorded which). Some clones in this sample may be carry-over from other donors' samples.

This clone was picked up a small number of times. This sequence joins TRBV6-1 and TRBJ2-7; D might be TRBD1 (5 bases). The CDR3 is made up of 13 amino acids. Trimming removed 6 bases from V and 6 bases from J, with 15 bases in between. Germline assignment: CDR1 MNHNS and CDR2 SASEGT. CDR3 sequence reads: CASRLGLVVEQYF. The CDR3, as DNA: TGTGCCAGCAGGTTGGGGCTAGTGGTCGAGCAGTACTTC.

At least ten counts were recorded for this clone. V is TRBV4-2 and J is TRBJ2-7; D remains ambiguous. The CDR3 is made up of 16 amino acids. V was cut by 0 bases and J by 5 bases, with 17 bases left in between. Germline assignment: CDR1 LGHNA and CDR2 YNFKEQ. CDR3 coding DNA: TGTGCCAGCAGCCAAGATGGCCCGAGACGCACCCACGAGCAGTACTTC. It encodes CASSQDGPRRTHEQYF.

This clone was picked up many times. The gene calls are TRBV5-4 and TRBJ1-4, with D perhaps matching TRBD1 (5 bases). This CDR3 has 15 residues. V was shortened by 3 bases and J by 8 bases, with 17 bases between the two germline ends. CDR1 is SGHNT, CDR2 YYREEE, per germline (reference sequence). CDR3 sequence reads: CASSSRGVGGEKLFF. The CDR3 nucleotides read TGTGCCAGCAGCTCCCGGGGGGTGGGAGGCGAAAAACTGTTTTTT.

The genes are TRBV3-1 and TRBJ1-2; no clear D. This CDR3 has 15 amino acids. V lost 10 bases, J lost 9 bases, and 27 bases lay in between. The germline gives CDR1 LGHDT, CDR2 YNNKEL (reference sequence). CDR3 region: CAICQIIQVDSCYTF. The DNA for the CDR3 is TGTGCCATCTGCCAGATCATTCAGGTGGACTCTTGCTACACCTTC. Drawing the rest from reference TRBV3-1 and TRBJ1-2, the complete variable domain is DTAVSQTPKYLVTQMGNDKSIKCEQNLGHDTMYWYKQDSKKFLKIMFSYNNKELIINETVPNRFSPKSPDKAHLNLHINSLELGDSAVYFCAICQIIQVDSCYTFGSGTRLTVV.

The chain has TRBV6-1 and TRBJ2-7, with no clear D. The germline CDR1 and CDR2 sequences are MNHNS and SASEGT. The CDR3 consists of 12 residues. The V end lost 6 bases, the J end lost 10 bases, and 16 bases lay between the germline ends. The CDR3: CASSPPVYDQYF. The CDR3 DNA reads as TGTGCCAGCAGCCCGCCGGTCTATGACCAGTACTTC.

This clone was observed a single time. The germline gene is not matched at one end of the junction; a read error may be the cause. The rearrangement uses TRBV11-2 and TRBJ2-1, with 8 nucleotides matching TRBD2. Near its end, the DNA agrees better with TRBJ2-5, so the J call may be wrong. This CDR3 has 17 amino acids. CDR1 and CDR2 from the germline V gene are SGHAT and FQNNGV. The CDR3 region is CASILDVVSGSGETQYF. Here the CDR3 DNA reads TGTGCCAGCATCTTAGATGTGGTGAGCGGGAGTGGTGAGACCCAGTACTTC.

At least ten counts were recorded for this clone. The V call is TRBV30, the J call TRBJ2-3; 15 bases are shared with TRBD2. The CDR3 extends over 16 amino acids. CDR1 is GTSNPN, CDR2 SVGIG, per germline (reference sequence). After removal of 5 bases from V and 3 bases from J, the junction contained 6 bases not matched to a gene. The CDR3, as DNA: TGTGCCTGGTCAGGACTAGCGGGAGGGTTTACAGATACGCAGTATTTT. Residues: CAWSGLAGGFTDTQYF.

Points on this clone: An end of the junction does not agree with germline; a read error may underlie this. Other DNA sequences in this specimen translate into the identical CDR3. This chain links TRBV28 with TRBJ2-7; no clear D. The germline V gene encodes CDR1 MDHEN and CDR2 SYDVKM. The CDR3 length is 15 residues. The chain's CDR3 is CASSLFSVNSYEQYF. The DNA of the CDR3 is TGTGCAAGCAGTTTATTCAGTGTTAACTCCTACGAGCAGTACTTC.

This clone was seen at least ten times. The chain employs TRBV4-1 and TRBJ2-7; 7 bases line up with TRBD2. The V and J ends lost 3 bases and 6 bases, in that order; junction bases with no gene match: 14. The CDR3 length is 16 residues. Germline-derived CDR1 and CDR2 are MGHRA and YSYEKL. The CDR3 loop reads CASSQSVGGAEGEQYF. CDR3 bases: TGCGCCAGCAGCCAGTCGGTGGGAGGGGCCGAAGGCGAGCAGTACTTC.

This clone was observed at least ten times. The chain is built from TRBV3-1 and TRBJ2-3, with a tentative D call TRBD2 (5 bases). Trimming stripped 7 bases from V and 1 base from J, with 12 bases between. Germline V CDR1 and CDR2: LGHDT, YNNKEL (reference sequence). The CDR3 consists of 14 residues. The CDR3 protein is CASKRELGTDTQYF. DNA of the CDR3: TGTGCCAGCAAAAGGGAGTTAGGCACAGATACGCAGTATTTT.

The chain is built from TRBV15 and TRBJ1-5; 7 bases are shared with TRBD1. The germline V gene encodes CDR1 LNHNV and CDR2 YYDKDF (reference sequence). The CDR3 has 14 residues. The CDR3 DNA is TGTCACCACGGAGACAGGGCGGAGGATCAGCCCCAGCATTTT. Translating gives CHHGDRAEDQPQHF.

This clone was seen many times. The rearrangement links TRBV11-2 to TRBJ2-7; 9 bases are a match to TRBD1. CDR1 and CDR2 from the germline V gene are SGHAT and FQNNGV. This CDR3 region has 15 residues. The J segment lost 2 bases and the V segment lost 5 bases, leaving 7 bases of the junction unmatched. As DNA, the CDR3 is TGTGCCAGCAGCCCAACAGGGGGCGAAACCTACGAGCAGTACTTC. Residues: CASSPTGGETYEQYF. The full variable domain, with the rest looked up from reference TRBV11-2 and TRBJ2-7, is EAGVAQSPRYKIIEKRQSVAFWCNPISGHATLYWYQQILGQGPKLLIQFQNNGVVDDSQLPKDRFSAERLKGVDSTLKIQPAKLEDSAVYLCASSPTGGETYEQYFGPGTRLTVT.

This clone occurred many times. The V and J genes are TRBV10-1 and TRBJ1-1; 7 bases fit TRBD1. The ends lost 3 bases at V and 1 base at J; junction bases unmatched: 5. Germline V gives CDR1 WNHNN, CDR2 SYGVQD (reference sequence). This CDR3 is built from 15 residues. Here the CDR3 DNA reads TGCGCCAGCAGTGATCGGCAGGGGGGGAACACTGAAGCTTTCTTT. Protein sequence: CASSDRQGGNTEAFF.

J is TRBJ1-1 and V is TRBV5-1; D uncertain. Per germline, CDR1 SGHRS and CDR2 YFSETQ. The CDR3 is made up of 16 amino acids. Trimming pared 0 bases from V and 3 bases from J, leaving 15 bases between. CDR3 in amino acids: CASSLEPASGHTEAFF. CDR3 sequence (DNA): TGCGCCAGCAGCTTGGAGCCTGCATCCGGCCACACTGAAGCTTTCTTT.

This chain uses TRBV28 with TRBJ2-7; 14 nucleotides match TRBD2. CDR1 is MDHEN, CDR2 SYDVKM, per germline. This CDR3 has 14 residues. J was trimmed by 9 bases and V by 7 bases; bases with no gene match: 8. This CDR3 is CASTPGLAGEGQYF. As DNA, the CDR3 is TGTGCCAGCACCCCGGGACTAGCGGGAGAAGGGCAGTACTTC.

This clone was counted at least ten times. The chain joins TRBV3-1 to TRBJ2-1; the D gene is possibly TRBD1 (5 bases). Germline V gene data show CDR1 as LGHDT and CDR2 as YNNKEL (reference sequence). There are 16 residues in the CDR3. Trimming took 1 base from V and 0 from J, leaving 10 bases between them. CDR3 loop: CASSQGGALSYNEQFF. The CDR3 region has the DNA TGTGCCAGCAGCCAAGGTGGGGCTCTCTCCTACAATGAGCAGTTCTTC.

The rearrangement joins TRBV6-1 to TRBJ2-7, with D possibly matching TRBD2 (5 bases). V was clipped by 8 bases and J by 1 base, with 15 bases between them. Germline values: CDR1 MNHNS, CDR2 SASEGT. The CDR3 totals 14 residues. The CDR3 region is CASSGTTGSYEQYF. The CDR3 region has the DNA TGTGCCAGCTCGGGAACTACCGGGTCCTACGAGCAGTACTTC.

Points on this clone: Its ends do not fully match the called genes, so a read error is possible. The chain employs TRBV24-1 and TRBJ1-1, with no clear D. Germline-derived CDR1 and CDR2 are KGHDR and SFDVKD. CDR3 length equals 13 residues. The CDR3 nucleotides are TGTGCCACCAGTTATTTGGGTTACACTGAAGCTTTCTTT. Translation gives CATSYLGYTEAFF.

This clone was detected ten times or more. This sequence joins TRBV5-1 and TRBJ1-3, with D unclear. This CDR3 is 13 amino acids long. The germline V gene encodes CDR1 SGHRS and CDR2 YFSETQ. Trimming left V 5 bases short and J 4 bases short, with 10 bases between. The CDR3 protein is CASREFIGNTIYF. DNA of the CDR3: TGCGCCAGCAGGGAGTTTATAGGAAACACCATATATTTT.

This clone was seen many times. The V gene is TRBV9, the J gene TRBJ1-1; TRBD1 is a possible D gene (6 bases). V was cut by 0 bases and J by 4 bases, with 10 bases left in between. The germline V gene has CDR1 SGDLS and CDR2 YYNGEE. This CDR3 is built from 14 residues. The CDR3 nucleotides are TGTGCCAGCAGCGTAGTACAGGGTGGCACTGAAGCTTTCTTT. It yields the protein CASSVVQGGTEAFF.

This clone was detected a few times. A single base separates this from a much larger clone, so it may be a read error. The genes are TRBV10-3 and TRBJ2-1; D gene unclear. Trimming took 3 bases from V and 14 from J, leaving 11 bases between them. The CDR3 sequence is 11 residues long. Germline CDR1 reads ENHRY; CDR2 reads SYGVKD. The CDR3 here is CAISEAYKEFF. Written as DNA, the CDR3 is TGTGCCATCAGTGAAGCGTATAAGGAGTTCTTC.

The CDR3 spells CASTGTWDEQYF. Written as DNA, the CDR3 is TGCGCCAGCACTGGGACATGGGACGAGCAGTACTTC. The rearrangement links TRBV5-1 to TRBJ2-7; possible D gene TRBD1, 6 bases. This CDR3 is built from 12 residues. Trimming removed 6 bases from V and 5 bases from J, with 12 bases in between. Germline V lookup: CDR1 SGHRS, CDR2 YFSETQ.

Ten or more counts support this clone. The rearrangement links TRBV6-5 to TRBJ2-1; possibly TRBD2 for D (6 bases). The ends were cut back, 0 bases at V and 9 bases at J, with 18 bases in the middle. Per germline, CDR1 MNHEY and CDR2 SVGAGI. The CDR3 loop spans 16 amino acids. CDR3 amino acids: CASSYSALSGGSEQFF. In nucleotides, the CDR3 is TGTGCCAGCAGTTACTCAGCCCTTAGCGGAGGCAGTGAGCAGTTCTTC.

The rearrangement uses TRBV24-1 and TRBJ2-7; the match to TRBD2 covers 7 bases. V shed 3 bases, J shed 9 bases, and the junction held 19 bases outside the gene matches. The CDR3 sequence is 17 residues long. CDR1 is KGHDR, CDR2 SFDVKD, per germline. CDR3 in amino acids: CATSDEPGLSGVPMQYF. CDR3 nucleotide sequence: TGTGCCACCAGTGATGAGCCGGGACTATCGGGAGTGCCTATGCAGTACTTC.

This clone was observed many times. The chain carries TRBV28 and TRBJ2-3; 9 nucleotides align to TRBD2. This CDR3 comprises 15 residues. Germline values: CDR1 MDHEN, CDR2 SYDVKM. The V and J ends lost 2 bases and 1 base, in that order; junction bases with no gene match: 1. The CDR3 DNA reads TGTGCCAGCAGTTTACTAGCGGGGCGCACAGATACGCAGTATTTT. It encodes CASSLLAGRTDTQYF.